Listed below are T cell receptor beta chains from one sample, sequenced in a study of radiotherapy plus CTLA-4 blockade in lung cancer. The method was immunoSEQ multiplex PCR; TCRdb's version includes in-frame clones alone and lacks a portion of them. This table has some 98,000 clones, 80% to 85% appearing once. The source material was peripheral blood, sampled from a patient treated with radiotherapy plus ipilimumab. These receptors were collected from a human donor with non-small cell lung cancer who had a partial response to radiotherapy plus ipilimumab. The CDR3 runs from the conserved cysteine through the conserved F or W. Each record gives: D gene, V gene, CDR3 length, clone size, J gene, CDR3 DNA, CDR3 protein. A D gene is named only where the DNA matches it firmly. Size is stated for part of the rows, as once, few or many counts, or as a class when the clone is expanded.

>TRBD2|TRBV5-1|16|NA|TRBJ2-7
TGCGCCAGCAGCTTGGAGGTAGCGGGAGGGCTCTACGAGCAGTACTTC
CASSLEVAGGLYEQYF
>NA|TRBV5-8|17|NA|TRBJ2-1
TGTGCCAGCAGCTTGGCCTTAGCGTACCCTTCCTACAATGAGCAGTTCTTC
CASSLALAYPSYNEQFF
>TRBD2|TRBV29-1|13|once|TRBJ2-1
TGCAGCGTTGGAACCGGGACTAGCGGGAAGCAGTTCTTC
CSVGTGTSGKQFF
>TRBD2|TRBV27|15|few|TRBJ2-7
TGTGCCAGCAGTTTTCGTGCTAGCGGGACATACGAGCAGTACTTC
CASSFRASGTYEQYF
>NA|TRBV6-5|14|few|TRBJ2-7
TGTGCCAGCAGTTATGGCGGGGATTTAAGCGAGCAGTACTTC
CASSYGGDLSEQYF
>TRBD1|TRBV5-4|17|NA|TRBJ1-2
TGTGCCAGCAGGCCGGGACAGGGGAACGGCGTAGCCTATGGCTACACCTTC
CASRPGQGNGVAYGYTF
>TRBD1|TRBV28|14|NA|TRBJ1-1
TGTGCCAGCCTTCCCGGGACAGGGCACACTGAAGCTTTCTTT
CASLPGTGHTEAFF
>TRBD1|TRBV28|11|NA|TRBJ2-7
TGTGCCAGCAGTCCTGGGACAGACCAGTACTTC
CASSPGTDQYF
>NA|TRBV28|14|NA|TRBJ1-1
TGTGCCAGCAGCCTGGGACAAATGAACACTGAAGCTTTCTTT
CASSLGQMNTEAFF
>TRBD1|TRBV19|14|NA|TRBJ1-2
TGTGCCAGTAGCGTCAGGGGGCAGCACTATGGCTACACCTTC
CASSVRGQHYGYTF
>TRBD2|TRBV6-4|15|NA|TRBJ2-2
TGTGCCAGCAGTTACTCGGACGGGAGGTCGAGGGAGCTGTTTTTT
CASSYSDGRSRELFF
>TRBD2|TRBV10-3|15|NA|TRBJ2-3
TGTGCCATCAGTGAGCAGACTAGCGGCACAGATACGCAGTATTTT
CAISEQTSGTDTQYF
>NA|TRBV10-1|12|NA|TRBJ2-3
TGCGCCAGCAGTCCGGGACTGGACGCGCAGTATTTT
CASSPGLDAQYF
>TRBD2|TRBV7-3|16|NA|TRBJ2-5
TGTGCCAGCAGCTTAGCGTTAGCGGGACGGGGGGAGACCCAGTACTTC
CASSLALAGRGETQYF
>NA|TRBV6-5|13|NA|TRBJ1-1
TGTGCCAGCAGTCGAGAGACAAACACTGAAGCTTTCTTT
CASSRETNTEAFF
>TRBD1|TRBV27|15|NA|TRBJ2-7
TGTGCCAGCAGTACACAACAGGGGGCTAGGGACGAGCAGTACTTC
CASSTQQGARDEQYF
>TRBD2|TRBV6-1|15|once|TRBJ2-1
TGTGCCAGCAGTGAGGGGACTAGCGGGGCGCGTGAGCAGTTCTTC
CASSEGTSGAREQFF
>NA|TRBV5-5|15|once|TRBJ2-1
TGTGCCAGCAGCGTAGCGGGCCTGGGGGGCGTTGAGCAGTTCTTC
CASSVAGLGGVEQFF
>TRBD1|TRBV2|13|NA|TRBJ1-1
TGTGCCAGCAGTGGGGACAGAGGGACTGAAGCTTTCTTT
CASSGDRGTEAFF
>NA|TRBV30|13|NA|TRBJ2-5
TGTGCCTGGAGTGCTTTTACGGGGGAGACCCAGTACTTC
CAWSAFTGETQYF
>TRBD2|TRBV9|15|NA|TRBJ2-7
TGTGCCAGCAGCGCGACTGGGGGAGGGCCCTACGAGCAGTACTTC
CASSATGGGPYEQYF
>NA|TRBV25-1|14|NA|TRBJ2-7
TGTGCCAGCAGTGAAGGGTCAGGGGTCAACGAGCAGTACTTC
CASSEGSGVNEQYF
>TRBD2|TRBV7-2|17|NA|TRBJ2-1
TGTGCCAGCAGCTTGACCCCGGGACTAGCGTTTTACAATGAGCAGTTCTTC
CASSLTPGLAFYNEQFF
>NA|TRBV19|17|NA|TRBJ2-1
TGTGCCAGTAGTATGATTTCGGATAGCGGCTCGCTCAATGAGCAGTTCTTC
CASSMISDSGSLNEQFF
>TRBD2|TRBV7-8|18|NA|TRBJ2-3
TGTGCCAGCAGCCCCTTTGGACTAGCGGAAGTCAGCACAGATACGCAGTATTTT
CASSPFGLAEVSTDTQYF
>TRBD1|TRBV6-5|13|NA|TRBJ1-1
TGTGCCAGCGAGGGACAGATGAACACTGAAGCTTTCTTT
CASEGQMNTEAFF
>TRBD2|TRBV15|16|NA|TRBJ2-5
TGTGCCACCAGCAGAGGGACCGGCGGGAGAGGGGAGACCCAGTACTTC
CATSRGTGGRGETQYF
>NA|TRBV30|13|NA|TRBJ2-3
TGTGCCTGGAACCCGGACAGCCGGGATACGCAGTATTTT
CAWNPDSRDTQYF
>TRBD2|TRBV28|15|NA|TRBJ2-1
TGTGCCAGCAGTTTATCCGGACTAGCTCTCAATGAGCAGTTCTTC
CASSLSGLALNEQFF
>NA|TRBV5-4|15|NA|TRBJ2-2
TGTGCCAGCAGCTTTCCGACGGGAGTCGCCGGGGAGCTGTTTTTT
CASSFPTGVAGELFF
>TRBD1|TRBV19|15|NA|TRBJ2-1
TGTGCCAGTAGTATAGGTGGGACAGACTACAATGAGCAGTTCTTC
CASSIGGTDYNEQFF
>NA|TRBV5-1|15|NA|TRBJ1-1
TGCGCCAGCAGCACAGACGGGGTCCACGGCACTGAAGCTTTCTTT
CASSTDGVHGTEAFF
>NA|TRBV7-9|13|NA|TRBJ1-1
TGTGCCAGCAGCCTACCAATGAACACTGAAGCTTTCTTT
CASSLPMNTEAFF
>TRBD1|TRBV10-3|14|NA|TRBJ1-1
TGTGCCGGCGGGAAGGACAGGGGTGACACTGAAGCTTTCTTT
CAGGKDRGDTEAFF
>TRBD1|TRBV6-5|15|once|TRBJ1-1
TGTGCCAGCAGTTACAGGGGGCGCAGGAACACTGAAGCTTTCTTT
CASSYRGRRNTEAFF
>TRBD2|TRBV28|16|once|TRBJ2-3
TGTGCCAGCAGTTTCACGACTAGCGGAACCACAGATACGCAGTATTTT
CASSFTTSGTTDTQYF
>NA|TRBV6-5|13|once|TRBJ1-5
TGTGCCAGCAGCTCCGGGGGGATTCAGCCCCAGCATTTT
CASSSGGIQPQHF
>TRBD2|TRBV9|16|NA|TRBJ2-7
TGTGCCAGCAGCGTAGGGTTAGCGGGAGCTGGGAACGAGCAGTACTTC
CASSVGLAGAGNEQYF
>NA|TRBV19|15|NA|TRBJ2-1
TGTGCCAGTAGTATTTTGAGGGACACGCACAATGAGCAGTTCTTC
CASSILRDTHNEQFF
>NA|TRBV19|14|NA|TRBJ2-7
TGTGCCAGTAGTATAGTTGGGAGCCTGAGAGAGCAGTACTTC
CASSIVGSLREQYF
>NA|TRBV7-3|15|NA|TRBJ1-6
TGTGCCAGCAGCTTAACGGCGGGGCCGAATTCACCCCTCCACTTT
CASSLTAGPNSPLHF
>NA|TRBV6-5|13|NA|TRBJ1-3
TGTGCCAGCAGTTACGGGCAAGGAAACACCATATATTTT
CASSYGQGNTIYF
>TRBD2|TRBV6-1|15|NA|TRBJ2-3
TGTGCCAGCAGTGGAATAGCGGGAGGGGCGGATACGCAGTATTTT
CASSGIAGGADTQYF
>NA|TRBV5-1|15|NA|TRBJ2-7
TGCGCCAGCAGCTTGGTTCCTAGCGACTCCTACGAGCAGTACTTC
CASSLVPSDSYEQYF
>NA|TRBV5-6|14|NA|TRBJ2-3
TGTGCCAGCAGCCCAACTTTACAGGGAGATACGCAGTATTTT
CASSPTLQGDTQYF
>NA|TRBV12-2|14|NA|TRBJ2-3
TGTGCAAGTCGCTTAAGGGGTAGGGTCGATACGCAGTATTTT
CASRLRGRVDTQYF
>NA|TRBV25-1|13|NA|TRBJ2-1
TGTGCCAGCAGTGCCCTTCGAGGCAATGAGCAGTTCTTC
CASSALRGNEQFF
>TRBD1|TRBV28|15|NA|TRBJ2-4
TGTGCCAGCAACTACAGGGGGCAAGCCAAAAACATTCAGTACTTC
CASNYRGQAKNIQYF